These T cell receptor beta chains were read from a single sample in a study of Ad26.COV2.S vaccination and SARS-CoV-2 variants. The data were produced by immunoSEQ multiplex PCR, yet TCRdb's version contains in-frame clones alone and is incomplete. The sample contains around 300,000 clones, about 85% of which appear only once. Here the sequenced sample was peripheral blood, taken in a trial of Ad26.COV2.S vaccine versus placebo. Receptor source: a person aged 18-60 years who received the Ad26.COV2.S COVID-19 vaccine or a placebo. Each CDR3 is given with its conserved first and last residue.

j_gene	v_gene	CDR3aa
TRBJ1-3	TRBV30	CAWTSSVSSYF
TRBJ2-7	TRBV27	CASSFLGSLNEQYF
TRBJ2-1	TRBV14	CASSQDPRSEQFF
TRBJ2-3	TRBV5-4	CASSLLSFGGRTQYF
TRBJ1-5	TRBV13	CASSSGTGLSAQHF
TRBJ2-3	TRBV11-2	CASSSWTDTQYF
TRBJ2-6	TRBV7-3	CASSLGGKAGANVLTF
TRBJ2-7	TRBV6-2/TRBV6-3	CASSYSIKREGSYEQYF
TRBJ2-7	TRBV14	CASSLAAGAYEQYF
TRBJ2-7	TRBV28	CASRDTPYEQYF
TRBJ1-5	TRBV7-2	CASIQNAGGQPQHF
TRBJ2-5	TRBV7-9	CASSLEESQETQYF
TRBJ2-2	TRBV27	CASRTGYTGELFF
TRBJ1-4	TRBV18	CASSPPTGGTNEKLFF
TRBJ1-6	TRBV5-1	CASSLRSGTGSLSDSPLHF
TRBJ2-7	TRBV4-3	CASSPGLAGGDYEQYF
TRBJ2-3	TRBV29-1	CSVVGKADTQYF